The TCR beta chain under discussion was sequenced for a study of T-cell reconstitution after alpha-beta-depleted transplantation in children. There are 10 residues in the CDR3. Germline lookup yields CDR1 SGHAT and CDR2 FQNNGV. Unique molecular identifiers were used to barcode this TCRbeta library. TCRdb independently ran MiXCR on the PCR reads; one entry per CDR3 protein. Altogether 350,000 to 400,000 distinct CDR3 sequences are present, 10% to 15% being singletons, with the ten largest covering about 4%. This clonotype has a handful of counts. Germline is not matched at one junction end, which may reflect a read error.

The specimen was PBMCs, collected from the stem cell graft. The sequence came from a human donor who donated a stem cell graft to a child with Fanconi anemia. V is TRBV11-2 and J is TRBJ2-1, with D unresolved. CDR3 sequence (DNA): TGTGCCAGCAGCTACTATGAGCAGTTCTTC. Encoded protein: CASSYYEQFF.